Here is one T cell receptor beta chain with its context. This entry is derived from a study of blood T cell repertoires in COVID-19. Looking at the study overall: Some COVID-19 samples were acute and others convalescent; all came from the United States, Italy and Spain. Nucleic acid was either cDNA or gDNA, and it came from T cells, B-cell-depleted T cells, or PBMCs.

Original methodology: From reference gene primer amplification, estimates of nucleated cell counts were derived. Assay: immunoSEQ multiplex PCR; the TCRdb copy retains only in-frame clones and omits some. V and J calls and clone size follow that table, whereas D and trimming were derived from the DNA. The table has approximately 110,000 clones, approximately 90% seen once. CDR3 size: 15 residues. Germline lookup yields CDR1 LGHNA and CDR2 YSLEER. Between the trimmed V and J ends, which lost 0 bases and 0 bases, there was a span of 6 bases. Input material: peripheral blood. The TCR sequence derives from a woman aged 65 to 85 who had recovered from COVID-19. The chain carries TRBV4-3 and TRBJ1-5; TRBD1 might be the D (5 bases). CDR3 coding DNA: TGCGCCAGCAGCCAAGACAGGGATAGCAATCAGCCCCAGCATTTT. This sequence encodes CASSQDRDSNQPQHF.